This T cell receptor beta chain was observed in a study of beta chain features in type 1 diabetes. Findings and limits, study-wide: In all four CD4+ subsets, TCRB CDR3 length was significantly, moderately reduced in type 1 diabetes. Naive, central memory and Treg TCRB repertoires appeared more alike in patients than in healthy donors.

The sequenced template was cDNA made from the entire isolated RNA. TCRdb keeps only in-frame clones here, not all; method: immunoSEQ multiplex PCR. The repertoire has under 800,000 clones, 15% of them found once; the top ten carry about 0.087%. The V end lost 3 bases, the J end lost 4 bases, and 14 bases lay between the germline ends. Germline CDR1 reads LGHNA; CDR2 reads YNFKEQ. The CDR3 length is 15 residues. With respect to this clone: Its antigen remains unknown.

The TCR was taken from a man aged 18 to 29 in good health. The chain couples TRBV4-2 to TRBJ2-3, with D possibly being TRBD1 (6 bases). Sequencing used naive CD4+ T cells from blood. CDR3 amino acids: CASSQRTGGADTQYF. The DNA for the CDR3 is TGTGCCAGCAGCCAGAGAACTGGGGGCGCAGATACGCAGTATTTT.